This T cell receptor beta chain was obtained from a study of response to subunit inactivated influenza vaccine (dated by TCRdb to between 2017 and 2018). Some background on the complete study: Deep quantitative T cell receptor repertoire profiling was used in the study to track responses to a trivalent subunit inactivated influenza vaccine. General findings and caveats noted by the study authors: According to the authors, only a limited number of new T cells may be recruited by each seasonal influenza vaccination.

As for this clonotype: What antigen it recognizes has not been identified. No per-base quality is available; no much larger clone lies one base away.

From its cysteine to its phenylalanine, the CDR3 spans 22 amino acids. Here the CDR3 DNA is all that survives: 66 bases in frame from base 1. Via the germline V gene, CDR1 is SGHRS and CDR2 YFSETQ. V and J are trimmed by 0 bases and 0 bases, and the gene matches miss 18 bases of the junction. Library creation used RT-PCR. The reads were generated on an Illumina HiSeq 2500. In-frame beta chains were kept once TCRdb had trimmed the public reads at Q25 with fastp and called clones with MiXCR. Entries that share a CDR3 protein sequence are merged under the most common genes and DNA. This sample has about 570,000 distinct CDR3 sequences in its table, and 11% of those were observed once. The ten largest clones represent about 10% of the sample. These data also featured in a second study, about T cells expressing NK-cell markers. As the second publication notes: TCR beta cDNA libraries were prepared using 5'RACE template switching, which introduced a universal primer site and unique molecular identifiers. Three sorted T-cell subsets (CD3+CD56+NKG2C+, CD3+CD56+NKG2C- and CD3+CD56-NKG2C+) from roughly 8 donors had their TCR beta-chain repertoires profiled. Among the eight sequenced donors, only one was HCMV-seronegative, while the other seven were HCMV-seropositive. To restrict sorting to alphabetaTCR-expressing T cells, an anti-gammadeltaTCR antibody was added in several experiments. In several donors, the dominant CD3+CD56+NKG2C+ clonotypes ranked among the top 10 CD8+ clonotypes, making up roughly 1.0-8% of CD8+ T cells. Those dominant clonotypes were again the most abundant among CD3+CD56-NKG2C+ cells in a few donors, at roughly 28.3-65%. It remained unclear whether the expanded NKG2C-expressing T cell clones were specific for HCMV antigens. The eight sequenced donors were randomly selected healthy volunteers, three men and five women. A commercial ELISA kit detecting HCMV-specific IgG in serum was used to determine HCMV serostatus. Ficoll density gradient centrifugation was used to isolate peripheral blood mononuclear cells from blood. For roughly 6 donors, bulk peripheral blood T-cell repertoires were also sequenced from unsorted PBMC. cDNA synthesis was primed from the TCR beta constant segment and was followed by two successive PCR amplification steps. Illumina HiSeq 2000/2500, MiSeq or NextSeq was used to sequence libraries as 2 x 150 bp reads. MIGEC handled demultiplexing of the reads and grouping by UMI, while MiTCR was used to assemble and quantify clonotypes. To exclude erroneous sequences, only TCR cDNA sequences supported by at least two reads were retained. The tcR package was used for downstream repertoire analysis, and clonotypes were matched across fractions by CDR3 nucleotide sequence plus V segment. VDJmatch was used to annotate antigen specificity against VDJdb, with one amino acid substitution in CDR3 permitted.

Here the sequenced sample was PBMCs from blood, taken on the day of vaccination. The sequence was collected from a man aged 50-60 years who received an inactivated influenza vaccine. Donor details come from another sample of the same person, matched by shared clones. Recombination linked TRBV5-1 to TRBJ2-3, with 11 bases in between that match TRBD2. The CDR3 is CASSLAPRTGTSGTSSTDTQYF. The nucleotides read TGCGCCAGCAGCTTGGCTCCCCGGACCGGGACTAGCGGAACTTCTAGCACAGATACGCAGTATTTT. Reference TRBV5-1 and TRBJ2-3 genes cover what lies past the CDR3, so the full variable domain is KAGVTQTPRYLIKTRGQQVTLSCSPISGHRSVSWYQQTPGQGLQFLFEYFSETQRNKGNFPGRFSGRQFSNSRSEMNVSTLELGDSALYLCASSLAPRTGTSGTSSTDTQYFGPGTRLTVL.